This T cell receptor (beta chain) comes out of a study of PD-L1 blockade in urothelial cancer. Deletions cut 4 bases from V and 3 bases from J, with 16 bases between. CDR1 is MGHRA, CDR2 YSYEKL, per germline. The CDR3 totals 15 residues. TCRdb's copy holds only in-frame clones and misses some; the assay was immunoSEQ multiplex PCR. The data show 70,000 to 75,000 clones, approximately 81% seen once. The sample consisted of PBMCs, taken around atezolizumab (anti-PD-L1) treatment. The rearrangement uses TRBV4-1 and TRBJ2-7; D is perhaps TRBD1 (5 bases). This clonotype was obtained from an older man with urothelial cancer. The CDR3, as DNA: TGCGCCAGCAGCCTAGCAGGGCTACCCATCTACGAGCAGTACTTC. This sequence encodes CASSLAGLPIYEQYF.